This is a list of T cell receptor beta chains from one sample in a study of CD8+CD57+ T cells in acquired aplastic anemia. TCRdb called the reads again in MiXCR, with one record for every CDR3 protein. The sample carries about 170,000 distinct CDR3 sequences, roughly 45% recorded once. The sequenced sample consisted of sorted CD4+, CD8+, or CD8+CD57+ T cells (not recorded which) from PBMCs. These receptors all stem from a human donor in good health. Each CDR3 is given with its conserved first and last residue. A D gene is named only where the DNA matches it firmly. Size is omitted from some rows. Given values are once, few, many or a class for expanded clones.

>-|TRBD1|TRBJ1-1|TRBV2
CASAKGAFGNTEAFF
TGTGCCAGTGCTAAGGGGGCGTTTGGGAACACTGAAGCTTTCTTT
>-|-|TRBJ1-1|TRBV10-3
CAISPRGGKGTEAFF
TGTGCCATCAGTCCCCGGGGGGGAAAGGGCACTGAAGCCTTCTTT
>-|-|TRBJ1-5|TRBV6-2/TRBV6-3
CASSLTGHSFVQPQHF
TGTGCCAGCAGCCTGACGGGACATTCCTTCGTTCAGCCCCAGCATTTT
>many|-|TRBJ2-3|TRBV20-1
CSASRQDTDTQYF
TGCAGTGCTAGCCGTCAGGACACAGATACGCAGTATTTT
>-|-|TRBJ2-3|TRBV10-3
CAISELAASDRQYF
TGTGCCATCAGTGAGCTAGCTGCGTCAGATAGGCAGTATTTT
>many|-|TRBJ1-5|TRBV5-6
CASSLGSGQPQHF
TGTGCCAGCAGCTTGGGGTCGGGGCAGCCCCAGCATTTT
>many|-|TRBJ2-5|TRBV4-1
CASSQELGTQYF
TGCGCCAGCAGCCAAGAGTTAGGGACCCAGTACTTC
>few|-|TRBJ1-4|TRBV5-8
CASSPDTVNEELFF
TGTGCCAGCAGCCCGGACACCGTTAATGAAGAACTGTTTTTT
>-|-|TRBJ2-7|TRBV5-1
CASSLGGGYYEQYF
TGCGCCAGCAGCTTGGGTGGGGGCTATTACGAGCAGTACTTC
>-|TRBD2|TRBJ2-7|TRBV11-1
CASRRTSERPGGGEQYF
TGTGCCAGCAGACGGACTAGCGAAAGGCCGGGGGGCGGGGAGCAGTACTTC
>-|TRBD2|TRBJ2-3|TRBV24-1
CATSRAGGGGTDTQYF
TGTGCCACCAGTCGAGCGGGAGGGGGCGGCACAGATACGCAGTATTTT
>-|TRBD1|TRBJ1-6|TRBV9
CASSAQGGGSPLHF
TGTGCCAGCAGCGCCCAGGGAGGGGGCTCACCCCTCCACTTT
>-|TRBD2|TRBJ2-3|TRBV30
CAWSVTSATDTQYF
TGTGCCTGGAGTGTAACTAGCGCAACAGATACGCAGTATTTT
>-|TRBD2|TRBJ2-3|TRBV2
CASTHGTSGKTDTQYF
TGTGCCAGCACGCACGGGACTAGCGGGAAGACAGATACGCAGTATTTT
>many|-|TRBJ2-7|TRBV6-1
CASSKQGSGSYEQYF
TGTGCCAGCAGTAAACAGGGAAGTGGCTCCTACGAGCAGTACTTC
>-|TRBD1|TRBJ1-6|TRBV2
CASSRDRIWSPLHF
TGTGCCAGCAGTAGGGACAGGATTTGGTCACCCCTCCACTTT
>few|-|TRBJ2-6|TRBV25-1
CASSEGGTASGANVLTF
TGTGCCAGCAGTGAAGGCGGGACAGCCTCTGGGGCCAACGTCCTGACTTTC
>-|TRBD2|TRBJ2-3|TRBV10-3
CAISPSSGRGTDTQYF
TGTGCCATCAGTCCCTCGTCGGGGAGGGGCACAGATACGCAGTATTTT
>-|-|TRBJ1-1|TRBV28
CASSMWENNRLMNTEAFF
TGTGCCAGCAGCATGTGGGAAAACAACAGGCTGATGAACACTGAAGCTTTCTTT
>once|-|TRBJ1-4|TRBV10-3
CAVRDGNEKLFF
TGTGCCGTGAGGGACGGAAATGAAAAACTGTTTTTT
>-|TRBD2|TRBJ2-1|TRBV10-3
CAIRGLAGERGYNEQFF
TGTGCCATCAGGGGACTAGCGGGAGAACGGGGCTACAATGAGCAGTTCTTC
>-|-|TRBJ1-1|TRBV20-1
CSAIDGNTEAFF
TGCAGTGCTATCGACGGGAACACTGAAGCTTTCTTT
>-|-|TRBJ1-6|TRBV10-3
CAISVRGVNDSSPLHF
TGTGCCATCAGTGTGAGGGGGGTCAATGATAGTTCACCCCTCCACTTT
>many|-|TRBJ1-6|TRBV19
CASTHDRLNSPLHF
TGTGCCAGTACCCATGACAGGTTAAATTCACCCCTCCACTTT
>many|-|TRBJ2-1|TRBV7-3
CASSPPGGKQFF
TGTGCCAGCAGCCCACCTGGAGGTAAGCAGTTCTTC
>-|TRBD2|TRBJ2-1|TRBV7-3
CASRETSSDEQFF
TGTGCCAGCAGGGAGACTAGCAGCGATGAGCAGTTCTTC
>many|TRBD1|TRBJ2-1|TRBV20-1
CSAASGTGSYNEQFF
TGCAGTGCTGCCTCCGGGACAGGATCCTACAATGAGCAGTTCTTC
>-|-|TRBJ2-2|TRBV24-1
CATTSTGQNTGELFF
TGTGCCACCACCAGCACGGGACAGAACACCGGGGAGCTGTTTTTT
>few|-|TRBJ1-6|TRBV10-1
CASSESMWVVGSPLHF
TGCGCCAGCAGTGAGTCGATGTGGGTGGTAGGATCACCCCTCCACTTT
>-|-|TRBJ2-6|TRBV5-1
CASSPAETYSGANVLTF
TGCGCCAGCAGTCCGGCGGAAACTTACTCTGGGGCCAACGTCCTGACTTTC
>-|-|TRBJ2-1|TRBV10-1
CASSEPGTQQGDNEQFF
TGCGCCAGCAGTGAGCCCGGAACTCAACAAGGCGACAATGAGCAGTTCTTC
>many|TRBD1|TRBJ1-3|TRBV10-2
CASRTGQGNGNTIYF
TGCGCCAGCAGGACGGGACAGGGCAATGGAAACACCATATATTTT
>many|-|TRBJ2-3|TRBV7-3
CASSLRRADTQYF
TGTGCCAGCAGCTTACGGCGCGCAGATACGCAGTATTTT
>few|-|TRBJ2-7|TRBV30
CAWSVTGGYEQYF
TGTGCCTGGAGTGTAACTGGGGGCTACGAGCAGTACTTC
>many|-|TRBJ2-1|TRBV20-1
CSAEPLRGEQFF
TGCAGTGCTGAACCACTCAGGGGTGAGCAGTTCTTC
>many|TRBD1|TRBJ1-1|TRBV7-8
CASSFTGGQGTEAFF
TGTGCCAGCAGCTTTACAGGGGGTCAGGGCACTGAAGCTTTCTTT
>few|TRBD2|TRBJ2-4|TRBV20-1
CSANLAGVAKNIQYF
TGCAGTGCCAATCTAGCGGGAGTGGCCAAAAACATTCAGTACTTC
>many|TRBD2|TRBJ2-1|TRBV10-3
CAISPRTSGVLNEQFF
TGTGCCATCAGTCCAAGGACTAGCGGGGTTTTGAATGAGCAGTTCTTC
>-|TRBD2|TRBJ2-5|TRBV20-1
CSARSLAGAGGETQYF
TGCAGTGCTAGGTCACTAGCGGGAGCGGGGGGGGAGACCCAGTACTTC
>-|TRBD1|TRBJ1-2|TRBV7-2
CASSPSGQVSYHAF
TGTGCCAGCAGCCCCTCTGGACAGGTCTCGTACCACGCCTTC
>-|-|TRBJ1-2|TRBV4-3
CASSPFFHGTTNYGYTF
TGCGCCAGCAGCCCATTCTTTCACGGGACAACTAACTATGGCTACACCTTC
>few|TRBD2|TRBJ2-3|TRBV4-2
CASSPRGGSGTDTQYF
TGTGCCAGCAGCCCAAGGGGCGGGAGTGGTACAGATACGCAGTATTTT
>-|-|TRBJ2-5|TRBV7-2
CASSLATVKETQYF
TGTGCCAGCAGCTTAGCCACCGTTAAAGAGACCCAGTACTTC
>many|TRBD1|TRBJ1-1|TRBV5-1
CASSFGTANTEAFF
TGCGCCAGCAGCTTCGGGACAGCAAACACTGAAGCTTTCTTT
>many|TRBD1|TRBJ1-3|TRBV12-3/TRBV12-4
CASSFWTGDNTIYF
TGTGCCAGCAGTTTTTGGACAGGGGATAACACCATATATTTT
>many|TRBD1|TRBJ2-7|TRBV4-2
CASSKGTGVYEQYF
TGTGCCAGCAGCAAAGGGACAGGGGTGTACGAGCAGTACTTC